This T cell receptor (beta chain) was sequenced in a study of T cell responses to AZD1222 COVID-19 vaccine. The study, taken as a whole, reports: Spike-wide vaccine-associated CD4 TCRs dominated at 160-218 and 743-854. In a largely white British group with more females than males, clonal diversity was possibly underestimated.

As for this clone: The target antigen is unknown.

This CDR3 contains 12 residues. With 3 bases removed from V and 10 bases from J, the gap between germline ends came to 12 bases. From germline, CDR1 is PRHDT and CDR2 FYEKMQ (reference sequence). The table came from immunoSEQ multiplex PCR; TCRdb's copy has only in-frame clones and leaves some out. The sample records about 120,000 clones, about 90% being singletons. Second-dose recipients at about 4 or about 12 weeks were treated as one pooled group. This rearrangement joins TRBV13 to TRBJ1-1; the D is unclear. Sample: peripheral blood, taken 28 days after the second AZD1222 dose. The receptor was isolated from an adult who received the AZD1222 COVID-19 vaccine. This chain's CDR3 is CASSFRPVGAFF. As DNA, the CDR3 is TGTGCCAGCAGCTTTAGGCCAGTGGGAGCTTTCTTT. Full variable domain (rest looked up from reference TRBV13 and TRBJ1-1): AAGVIQSPRHLIKEKRETATLKCYPIPRHDTVYWYQQGPGQDPQFLISFYEKMQSDKGSIPDRFSAQQFSDYHSELNMSSLELGDSALYFCASSFRPVGAFFGQGTRLTVV.